This T cell receptor beta chain was documented in a study of control samples from healthy donors and cancer patients. The CDR3 runs to 13 residues. Trimming left V 0 bases short and J 7 bases short, with 12 bases between. Germline lookup yields CDR1 GTSNPN and CDR2 SVGIG (reference sequence). Generated by immunoSEQ multiplex PCR, the TCRdb table keeps only in-frame clones and is missing some. The table has 350,000 to 450,000 clones, 75% to 95% seen once. Sequenced material: PBMCs. This receptor was obtained from a man in his forties with head and neck cancer. V and J are TRBV30 and TRBJ1-2, with D unclear. The CDR3 sequence is CAWSVRPGVGYTF. The DNA for the CDR3 is TGTGCCTGGAGTGTACGGCCCGGGGTTGGCTACACCTTC.